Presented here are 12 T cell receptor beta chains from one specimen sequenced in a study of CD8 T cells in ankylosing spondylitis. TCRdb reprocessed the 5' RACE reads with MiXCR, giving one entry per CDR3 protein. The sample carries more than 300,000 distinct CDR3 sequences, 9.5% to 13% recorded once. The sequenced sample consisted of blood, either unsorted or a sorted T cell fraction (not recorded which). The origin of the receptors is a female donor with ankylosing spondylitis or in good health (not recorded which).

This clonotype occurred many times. This chain's CDR3 is CASSPGDRKVNEQFF. CDR3 nucleotides: TGCGCCAGCAGCCCGGGGGACAGAAAAGTCAATGAGCAGTTCTTC. The chain is built from TRBV5-1 and TRBJ2-1; possible D gene TRBD1, 7 bases. Germline lookup yields CDR1 SGHRS and CDR2 YFSETQ. The CDR3 runs 15 residues. Between the trimmed V and J ends, which lost 4 bases and 6 bases, there was a span of 17 bases.

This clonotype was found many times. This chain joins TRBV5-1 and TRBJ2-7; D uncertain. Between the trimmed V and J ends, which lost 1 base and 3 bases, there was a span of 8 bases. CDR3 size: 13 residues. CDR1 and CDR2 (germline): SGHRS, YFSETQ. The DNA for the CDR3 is TGCGCCAGCAGCTTGAGGCAAAACTACGAGCAGTACTTC. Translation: CASSLRQNYEQYF.

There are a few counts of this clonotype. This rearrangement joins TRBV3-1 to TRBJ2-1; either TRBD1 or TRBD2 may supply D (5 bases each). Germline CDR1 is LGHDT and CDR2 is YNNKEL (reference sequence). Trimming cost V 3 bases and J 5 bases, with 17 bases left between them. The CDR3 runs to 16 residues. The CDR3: CASSHSRGQFHNEQFF. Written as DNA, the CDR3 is TGTGCCAGCAGCCATTCCCGGGGCCAATTCCACAATGAGCAGTTCTTC.

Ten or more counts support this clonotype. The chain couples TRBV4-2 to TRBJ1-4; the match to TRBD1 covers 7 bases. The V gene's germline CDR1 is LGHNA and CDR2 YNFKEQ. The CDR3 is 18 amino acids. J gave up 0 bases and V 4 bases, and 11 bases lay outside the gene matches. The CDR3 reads CASSRLNRDRATNEKLFF. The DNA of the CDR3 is TGTGCCAGCAGCCGTTTAAACCGCGACAGGGCAACTAATGAAAAACTGTTTTTT.

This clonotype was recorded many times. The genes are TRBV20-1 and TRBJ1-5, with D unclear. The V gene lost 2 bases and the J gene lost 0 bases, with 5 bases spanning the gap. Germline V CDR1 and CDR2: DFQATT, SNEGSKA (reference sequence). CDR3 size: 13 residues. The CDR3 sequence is CSARRSSNQPQHF. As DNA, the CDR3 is TGCAGTGCTAGAAGATCTAGCAATCAGCCCCAGCATTTT.

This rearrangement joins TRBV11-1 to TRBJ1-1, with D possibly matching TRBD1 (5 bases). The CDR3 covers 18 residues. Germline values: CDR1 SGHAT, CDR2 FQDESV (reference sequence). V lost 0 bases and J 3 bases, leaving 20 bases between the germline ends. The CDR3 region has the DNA TGTGCCAGCAGCTTAGCGGGGCCTCGGAACTGGGGGGACACTGAAGCTTTCTTT. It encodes CASSLAGPRNWGDTEAFF.

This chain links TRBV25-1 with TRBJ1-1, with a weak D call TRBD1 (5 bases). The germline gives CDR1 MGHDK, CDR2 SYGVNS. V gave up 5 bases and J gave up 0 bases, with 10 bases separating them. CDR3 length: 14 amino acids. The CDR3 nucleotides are TGTGCCAGCAGTAGGGAGGGGATGAACACTGAAGCTTTCTTT. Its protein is CASSREGMNTEAFF.

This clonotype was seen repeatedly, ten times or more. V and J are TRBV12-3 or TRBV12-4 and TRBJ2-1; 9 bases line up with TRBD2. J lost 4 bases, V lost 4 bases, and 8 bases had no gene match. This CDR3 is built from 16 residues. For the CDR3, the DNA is TGTGCCAGCAGTTACGGCGGGGGGGGCGGTTACAATGAGCAGTTCTTC. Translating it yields CASSYGGGGGYNEQFF.

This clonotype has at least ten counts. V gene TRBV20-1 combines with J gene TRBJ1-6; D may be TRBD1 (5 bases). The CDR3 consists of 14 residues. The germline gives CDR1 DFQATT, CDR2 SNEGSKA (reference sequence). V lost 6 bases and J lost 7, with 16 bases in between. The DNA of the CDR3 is TGCAGTGCGGGCGGGGGTATCGGGAATTCACCCCTCCACTTT. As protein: CSAGGGIGNSPLHF.

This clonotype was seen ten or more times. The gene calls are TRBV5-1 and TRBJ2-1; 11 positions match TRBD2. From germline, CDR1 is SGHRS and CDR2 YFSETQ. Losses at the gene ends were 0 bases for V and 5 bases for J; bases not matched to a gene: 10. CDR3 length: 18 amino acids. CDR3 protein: CASSLAILTSGINNEQFF. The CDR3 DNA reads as TGCGCCAGCAGCTTGGCCATTTTGACTAGCGGGATAAACAATGAGCAGTTCTTC.

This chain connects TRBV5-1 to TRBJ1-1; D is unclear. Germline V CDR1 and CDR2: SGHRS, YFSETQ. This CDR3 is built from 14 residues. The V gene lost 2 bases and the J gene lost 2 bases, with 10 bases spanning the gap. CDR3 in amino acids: CASSFGDPNTEAFF. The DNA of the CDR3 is TGCGCCAGCAGCTTTGGGGATCCTAACACTGAAGCTTTCTTT.

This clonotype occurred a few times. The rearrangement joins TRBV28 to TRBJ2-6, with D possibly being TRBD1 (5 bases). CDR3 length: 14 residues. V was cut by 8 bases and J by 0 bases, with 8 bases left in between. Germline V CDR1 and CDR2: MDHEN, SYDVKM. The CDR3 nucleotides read TGTGCCAGCGTAACAGGCTCTGGGGCCAACGTCCTGACTTTC. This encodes CASVTGSGANVLTF.